The T cell receptor beta chain under discussion was sequenced for a study of cytomegalovirus exposure and HLA in healthy donors. Primers for the PCR totalled 60 Vbeta and 13 Jbeta. Sequenced by immunoSEQ multiplex PCR; TCRdb stores in-frame clones only, minus some. The table includes fewer than 150,000 clones, over 75% detected once. This CDR3 contains 17 residues. J was trimmed by 1 base and V by 2 bases; bases with no gene match: 9. Germline-derived CDR1 and CDR2 are SGHRS and YFSETQ. This clone was observed a few times. The sequencing input was PBMCs. This clonotype was obtained from a woman aged 18-29 years in good health and CMV-seronegative. The chain is built from TRBV5-1 and TRBJ1-1; 9 nucleotides match TRBD1. The CDR3 region is CASSLDRGFSTNTEAFF. The CDR3 DNA follows: TGCGCCAGCAGCTTAGACAGGGGGTTTAGTACGAACACTGAAGCTTTCTTT.